These 21 T cell receptor beta chains were sequenced from one sample in a study of T cells in Graves' hyperthyroidism and ophthalmopathy. TCR beta CDR3 sequences were amplified from RNA transcripts. Carried out on the TCR CDR3, a first-round RT-PCR used the HTBI primer set. From the multiplex PCR reads, TCRdb called clonotypes with MiXCR, one entry per CDR3 protein. The data show a few hundred thousand distinct CDR3 sequences, around 14% seen once. Sequencing was carried out using blood. The source of these receptors is a woman aged 25 to 39 with Graves' hyperthyroidism.

This clonotype occurred a few times. This chain joins TRBV20-1 and TRBJ2-3; D call uncertain. V lost 3 bases, J lost 2 bases, and 15 bases lay in between. This CDR3 comprises 15 residues. The V gene's germline CDR1 is DFQATT and CDR2 SNEGSKA (reference sequence). CDR3 protein: CSARSCCGSTDTQYF. DNA for the CDR3: TGCAGTGCTAGGTCCTGTTGCGGCTCCACAGATACGCAGTATTTT.

The table lists this clonotype with a few counts. The chain is built from TRBV5-1 and TRBJ2-3, with 13 bases lining up with TRBD2. Germline values: CDR1 SGHRS, CDR2 YFSETQ. Losses at the gene ends were 0 bases for V and 4 bases for J; bases not matched to a gene: 2. The CDR3 length is 16 residues. The CDR3 DNA reads TGCGCCAGCAGCTTGGGGACTAGCGGGAGTCCAGATACGCAGTATTTT. It specifies CASSLGTSGSPDTQYF.

As to this clonotype: This may be a read error: a much more frequent sequence differs by one nucleotide. This chain connects TRBV5-1 to TRBJ2-2; 12 nucleotides agree with TRBD2. Looked up from germline, CDR1 is SGHRS and CDR2 is YFSETQ. CDR3 length: 16 amino acids. CDR3 coding DNA: TGCGTCAGCAGCCCCCCTAGCGGGAGGGGGACCGGGGAGCTGTTTTTT. It yields the protein CVSSPPSGRGTGELFF.

V is TRBV7-2 and J is TRBJ2-7; 9 nucleotides agree with TRBD1. The V gene end was trimmed by 7 bases and the J gene end by 0 bases; junction bases not matched to a gene: 4. The CDR3 contains 14 residues. Germline CDR1 SGHTA, CDR2 FQGNSA. The CDR3 sequence is CASIEQGASYEQYF. In nucleotides, the CDR3 is TGTGCCAGCATCGAACAGGGGGCCTCCTACGAGCAGTACTTC. Full variable domain (remainder filled in from reference TRBV7-2 and TRBJ2-7): GAGVSQSPSNKVTEKGKDVELRCDPISGHTALYWYRQSLGQGLEFLIYFQGNSAPDKSGLPSDRFSAERTGGSVSTLTIQRTQQEDSAVYLCASIEQGASYEQYFGPGTRLTVT.

This clonotype has more than one count but fewer than ten. The chain links TRBV5-8 to TRBJ2-1; no firm D call. Trimming took off 4 bases at V and 2 bases at J, with 13 bases between the two ends. CDR3 length: 15 residues. CDR1 and CDR2 (germline): SGHTS, YDEGEE. The CDR3 is CASSKAKGPYNEQFF. The CDR3 bases are TGTGCCAGCAGCAAGGCGAAGGGCCCCTACAATGAGCAGTTCTTC.

The chain uses TRBV29-1 and TRBJ2-6; 9 bases agree with TRBD1. CDR1 and CDR2 from the germline V gene are SQVTM and ANQGSEA. The V and J ends lost 1 base and 1 base, in that order; junction bases with no gene match: 5. This CDR3 contains 17 residues. The CDR3 protein is CSVEAGQGLSGANVLTF. The CDR3 DNA reads as TGCAGCGTTGAAGCAGGACAGGGGCTTTCTGGGGCCAACGTCCTGACTTTC.

Only a few counts were recorded for this clonotype. This chain uses TRBV20-1 with TRBJ1-6, with D possibly being TRBD1 (5 bases). Per the germline V gene, CDR1 is DFQATT and CDR2 is SNEGSKA (reference sequence). CDR3 size: 15 residues. The V gene lost 4 bases and the J gene lost 5 bases, with 15 bases spanning the gap. Here the CDR3 DNA reads TGCAGTGCTATGGACGTACAGGCAGATAATTCACCCCTCCACTTT. Translated, it gives CSAMDVQADNSPLHF.

In this sample, this clonotype turned up many times. The rearrangement joins TRBV28 to TRBJ2-5, with D maybe TRBD1 (6 bases). Germline V lookup: CDR1 MDHEN, CDR2 SYDVKM. CDR3 length: 15 amino acids. V was pared by 8 bases and J by 2 bases, with 18 bases between. The CDR3 sequence is CASSLQGSGQETQYF. CDR3 nucleotides: TGTGCCAGCTCATTACAGGGTTCGGGGCAAGAGACCCAGTACTTC.

This clonotype has a count of ten or more. The V and J genes are TRBV5-1 and TRBJ1-1; 8 positions match TRBD1. Trimming cost V 4 bases and J 1 base; bases outside gene matches: 3. Germline CDR1 and CDR2: SGHRS and YFSETQ. CDR3 length equals 14 residues. The CDR3 bases are TGCGCCAGCAGCCGGGACAGGCAGAACACTGAAGCTTTCTTT. Translating it yields CASSRDRQNTEAFF.

This clonotype was detected many times. The chain recombines TRBV12-3 or TRBV12-4 with TRBJ1-5, with no clear D. V was shortened by 0 bases and J by 6 bases, with 6 bases between the two germline ends. The CDR3 contains 13 residues. CDR3 region: CASSLAYSQPQHF. As DNA, the CDR3 is TGTGCCAGCAGTTTAGCGTACAGTCAGCCCCAGCATTTT.

The rearrangement uses TRBV11-2 and TRBJ2-5; no clear D. There are 13 residues in the CDR3. CDR1 and CDR2 from the germline V gene are SGHAT and FQNNGV. V lost 2 bases to trimming and J lost 4 bases, with 8 bases between them. CDR3 in amino acids: CASSLYVRETQYF. In DNA form, the CDR3 reads TGTGCCAGCAGCTTATACGTCAGAGAGACCCAGTACTTC.

V usage is TRBV25-1 and J usage is TRBJ1-4, with D perhaps matching TRBD1 (5 bases). V was trimmed by 3 bases and J by 4 bases, leaving 9 bases between them. This CDR3 is 14 amino acids long. The germline V gene encodes CDR1 MGHDK and CDR2 SYGVNS. CDR3 nucleotide sequence: TGTGCCAGCAGTGATCCAGGGATTAATGAAAAACTGTTTTTT. As protein: CASSDPGINEKLFF.

This clonotype was recorded a few times. The rearrangement links TRBV5-1 to TRBJ2-4; tentative D call: TRBD2 (5 bases). The length of the CDR3 is 14 residues. V shed 0 bases and J shed 4 bases, with 8 bases lying between them. Germline CDR1 and CDR2: SGHRS and YFSETQ. CDR3 DNA: TGCGCCAGCAGCTTGGAGAGGGAGAAAAACATTCAGTACTTC. As protein: CASSLEREKNIQYF.

This clonotype was seen at least ten times. The CDR3: CASSGGLAFADTQYF. In DNA, the CDR3 is TGTGCCAGCTCAGGCGGACTAGCATTCGCAGATACGCAGTATTTT. The chain recombines TRBV3-1 with TRBJ2-3; 8 nucleotides align to TRBD2. Germline V gene data show CDR1 as LGHDT and CDR2 as YNNKEL (reference sequence). The V gene end was trimmed by 8 bases and the J gene end by 4 bases; junction bases not matched to a gene: 11. The CDR3 is made up of 15 amino acids.

This clonotype occurred many times. The rearrangement uses TRBV20-1 and TRBJ2-5, with TRBD2 matching over 7 bases. Germline loops: CDR1 DFQATT, CDR2 SNEGSKA (reference sequence). There are 14 residues in the CDR3. Trimming cost V 1 base and J 2 bases; bases outside gene matches: 4. The CDR3 nucleotides read TGCAGTGCTAGAGTGCCTAGCGGTCAAGAGACCCAGTACTTC. This gives the protein CSARVPSGQETQYF.

This clonotype was counted at least ten times. The CDR3 sequence is CSAHIPHLSSYEQYF. CDR3 sequence (DNA): TGCAGTGCTCACATCCCTCATTTAAGCTCCTACGAGCAGTACTTC. The chain has TRBV20-1 and TRBJ2-7; D call uncertain. The V gene's germline CDR1 is DFQATT and CDR2 SNEGSKA (reference sequence). The CDR3 has 15 residues. Trimming shortened V by 5 bases and J by 0 bases, and 17 bases separated the two germline ends.

This clonotype showed up many times. The CDR3 region is CASSLIYNEQFF. The CDR3 nucleotides read TGTGCCAGCAGCTTAATTTACAATGAGCAGTTCTTC. The rearrangement links TRBV7-9 to TRBJ2-1; the D is unclear. Trimming left V 2 bases short and J 4 bases short, with 3 bases between. The CDR3 runs 12 residues. Germline CDR1 is SEHNR and CDR2 is FQNEAQ (reference sequence).

V is TRBV24-1 and J is TRBJ2-7; D call uncertain. With 9 bases removed from V and 3 bases from J, the gap between germline ends came to 11 bases. CDR1 is KGHDR and CDR2 is SFDVKD in the germline V gene. The CDR3 loop spans 12 amino acids. The CDR3 sequence: CATVPEFYEQYF. The CDR3 nucleotides read TGTGCCACCGTCCCGGAATTCTACGAGCAGTACTTC.

This clonotype was found many times. The chain carries TRBV12-3 or TRBV12-4 and TRBJ2-3; D is possibly TRBD1 (6 bases). CDR3 length: 13 residues. The V gene lost 1 base and the J gene lost 11 bases, with 13 bases spanning the gap. CDR3 in DNA: TGTGCCAGCAGTTTAGTACAGGGCAGGATGCAGTATTTT. Its protein product is CASSLVQGRMQYF.

There are a few counts of this clonotype. A clone one base away is much larger, so this may be a read error. The chain recombines TRBV7-3 with TRBJ2-7; 8 bases line up with TRBD2. Trimming at V came to 2 bases and at J to 1 base, leaving 10 bases not matched to a gene. There are 17 residues in the CDR3. Germline V CDR1 and CDR2: SGHTA, FQGTGA. The CDR3: CASSLGGRSGSSYEQYF. The DNA for the CDR3 is TGTGCCAGCAGCTTAGGGGGGAGGAGCGGGAGTTCCTACGAGCAGTACTTC.

The gene calls are TRBV12-3 or TRBV12-4 and TRBJ2-1, with D possibly being TRBD2 (6 bases). The CDR3 consists of 15 residues. Trimming shortened V by 7 bases and J by 4 bases, and 17 bases separated the two germline ends. The CDR3 nucleotides read TGTGCCAGCAACAAACCGGGACTTTTGTACAATGAGCAGTTCTTC. Its protein product is CASNKPGLLYNEQFF.